This T cell receptor beta chain was identified during a study of T cell clonality in common variable immunodeficiency. The table came from immunoSEQ multiplex PCR; TCRdb's copy has only in-frame clones and leaves some out. The sample gives 20,000 to 30,000 clones, none seen only once, and the top ten clones hold more than 20%. Points from the study as a whole: Reportedly, TCR beta sequences from common variable immunodeficiency showed fewer deletions and N-nucleotide insertions.

This clone showed up many times. Its antigen is unknown. The read ends 3 residues shy of where the CDR3 ends; the end is completed using the germline J gene. Germline loops: CDR1 PRHDT, CDR2 FYEKMQ (reference sequence). This CDR3 comprises 17 residues. Trimming stripped 5 bases from V and 6 bases from J, with 24 bases between. This TCR was sampled from a human donor with common variable immunodeficiency. J is TRBJ2-3 and V is TRBV13, with D perhaps assigned TRBD1 or TRBD2 (5 bases each). The sequencing input was peripheral blood mononuclear cells. Incomplete CDR3 DNA: TGTGCCAGCAGCCCAGGGTCCGGGAAGGGTGGGGCGGATACG. It encodes CASSPGSGKGGADT. In full, the CDR3 is CASSPGSGKGGADTQYF.